The 22 T cell receptor beta chains presented below share a single source sample, sequenced in a study of blood T cell repertoires in COVID-19. The data were produced by immunoSEQ multiplex PCR, yet TCRdb's version contains in-frame clones alone and is incomplete. The table shows under 200,000 clones, with about 80% occurring only once. Sequencing was done on a sample of peripheral blood. The receptors stem from a human donor with acute or convalescent COVID-19. The donor label of this sample is uncertain.

The chain uses TRBV5-1 and TRBJ2-2; TRBD2 aligns across 7 bases. The CDR3 runs 14 residues. V lost 6 bases and J lost 1; bases outside the gene matches: 3. Germline V gene lookup returns CDR1 SGHRS and CDR2 YFSETQ. The CDR3 spells CASMWEGNTGELFF. The CDR3 DNA is TGCGCCAGCATGTGGGAGGGGAACACCGGGGAGCTGTTTTTT.

This clone occurred once. The chain is built from TRBV11-2 and TRBJ2-1; 14 nucleotides agree with TRBD2. The V gene's germline CDR1 is SGHAT and CDR2 FQNNGV. The CDR3 has 14 amino acids. J gave up 9 bases and V 4 bases, and 2 bases lay outside the gene matches. This CDR3 reads CASSWGLAGVEQFF. DNA for the CDR3: TGTGCCAGCAGCTGGGGACTAGCGGGAGTTGAGCAGTTCTTC.

The chain combines TRBV5-6 with TRBJ1-5, with D perhaps TRBD1 (5 bases). CDR1 and CDR2 (germline): SGHDT, YYEEEE. Trimming pared 4 bases from V and 4 bases from J, leaving 9 bases between. CDR3 length: 13 amino acids. Here the CDR3 reads CASSRQLNQPQHF. The CDR3, as DNA: TGTGCCAGCAGCCGACAGCTGAATCAGCCCCAGCATTTT.

This chain connects TRBV5-1 to TRBJ2-1; the match to TRBD2 covers 8 bases. Germline CDR1 and CDR2: SGHRS and YFSETQ. This CDR3 has 16 residues. V shed 0 bases and J 2 bases; nucleotides not matched to a gene: 4. Here the CDR3 DNA reads TGCGCCAGCAGCTTGGGAGCGGGAGAAACCTACAATGAGCAGTTCTTC. Its translation: CASSLGAGETYNEQFF.

V usage is TRBV5-1 and J usage is TRBJ2-6; 9 nucleotides agree with TRBD1. The CDR3 length is 15 residues. Germline V gives CDR1 SGHRS, CDR2 YFSETQ. J lost 0 bases, V lost 7 bases, and 2 bases had no gene match. The CDR3 coding sequence is TGCGCCAGCGGGACAGGGACCTCTGGGGCCAACGTCCTGACTTTC. This translates into CASGTGTSGANVLTF. The whole variable domain, remainder taken from reference TRBV5-1 and TRBJ2-6, is KAGVTQTPRYLIKTRGQQVTLSCSPISGHRSVSWYQQTPGQGLQFLFEYFSETQRNKGNFPGRFSGRQFSNSRSEMNVSTLELGDSALYLCASGTGTSGANVLTFGAGSRLTVL.

The chain couples TRBV10-3 to TRBJ2-1; possible D gene TRBD2, 6 bases. CDR1 is ENHRY and CDR2 is SYGVKD in the germline V gene. The V and J ends lost 11 bases and 11 bases respectively, with 19 bases between them. The CDR3 is 12 amino acids. CDR3 bases: TGTGCCTCCGTAGGTAGCGGCCATCAGCAGTTCTTC. This encodes CASVGSGHQQFF.

This chain joins TRBV7-8 and TRBJ2-7, with TRBD2 identical over 11 bases. CDR1 and CDR2 (germline): SGHVS, FQNEAQ. The V and J ends lost 3 bases and 7 bases, in that order; junction bases with no gene match: 8. This CDR3 region has 15 residues. The CDR3 is CASSLGLAEGREQYF. The CDR3 DNA follows: TGTGCCAGCAGCTTGGGACTAGCGGAGGGGAGGGAGCAGTACTTC.

J is TRBJ2-7 and V is TRBV2; 9 bases are shared with TRBD2. J lost 2 bases, V lost 10 bases, and 6 bases had no gene match. The germline gives CDR1 SNHLY, CDR2 FYNNEI. There are 13 residues in the CDR3. Here the CDR3 DNA reads TGTGCCACCACTAGCGGGCTAACCTACGAGCAGTACTTC. This codes for CATTSGLTYEQYF.

The chain couples TRBV6-5 to TRBJ1-6; TRBD1 matches at 9 bases. The CDR3 is made up of 14 amino acids. V dropped 6 bases and J dropped 10; count of bases not matched to a gene: 7. The germline V gene encodes CDR1 MNHEY and CDR2 SVGAGI. CDR3 sequence (DNA): TGTGCCAGCAGATGGACAGGGGAAAACTCACCCCTCCACTTT. This gives the protein CASRWTGENSPLHF.

The chain employs TRBV2 and TRBJ2-7; TRBD1 aligns across 7 bases. CDR1 and CDR2 from the germline V gene are SNHLY and FYNNEI. The V segment lost 2 bases and the J segment 4 bases; nucleotides outside the gene matches: 2. The CDR3 covers 13 residues. The CDR3: CASSEQTGYEQYF. CDR3 nucleotide sequence: TGTGCCAGCAGTGAACAGACAGGGTACGAGCAGTACTTC. The variable domain in full, with the rest retrieved from reference TRBV2 and TRBJ2-7, is EPEVTQTPSHQVTQMGQEVILRCVPISNHLYFYWYRQILGQKVEFLVSFYNNEISEKSEIFDDQFSVERPDGSNFTLKIRSTKLEDSAMYFCASSEQTGYEQYFGPGTRLTVT.

The chain employs TRBV5-1 and TRBJ1-3; perhaps TRBD1 as D (6 bases). Germline V gene data show CDR1 as SGHRS and CDR2 as YFSETQ. Trimming left V 4 bases short and J 3 bases short, with 17 bases between. This CDR3 has 16 residues. CDR3 loop: CASSPEGQGSGNTIYF. The CDR3 coding sequence is TGCGCCAGCAGCCCCGAAGGGCAGGGGAGTGGAAACACCATATATTTT.

V is TRBV7-9 and J is TRBJ2-1; 11 nucleotides align to TRBD2. The CDR3 has 17 amino acids. CDR1 is SEHNR and CDR2 is FQNEAQ in the germline V gene (reference sequence). V was pared by 5 bases and J by 1 base, with 7 bases of the junction left unmatched. The CDR3 protein is CASSARTSGSSYNEQFF. Here the CDR3 DNA reads TGTGCCAGCAGCGCCAGGACTAGCGGGTCTTCCTACAATGAGCAGTTCTTC.

This chain joins TRBV29-1 and TRBJ2-1; D perhaps matches TRBD2 (6 bases). V lost 8 bases to trimming and J lost 2 bases, with 16 bases between them. Germline V gives CDR1 SQVTM, CDR2 ANQGSEA. The CDR3 runs to 14 residues. DNA for the CDR3: TGCAGCCTCCCGGGGGTATTCACCTACAATGAGCAGTTCTTC. This gives the protein CSLPGVFTYNEQFF.

This clone has only one observation. The chain couples TRBV10-2 to TRBJ2-1, with 7 bases matching TRBD2. With 4 bases clipped from V and 3 bases from J, the junction kept 12 bases outside the gene matches. This CDR3 contains 17 residues. From germline, CDR1 is WSHSY and CDR2 SAAADI. The CDR3 here is CASSASLGAGDYNEQFF. The CDR3 DNA follows: TGCGCCAGCAGTGCGTCCTTAGGGGCGGGAGACTACAATGAGCAGTTCTTC.

This chain connects TRBV5-1 to TRBJ2-7; D may be TRBD1 (6 bases). Germline V gene lookup returns CDR1 SGHRS and CDR2 YFSETQ. V lost 0 bases and J lost 9, with 37 bases in between. The CDR3 contains 21 residues. CDR3 sequence reads: CASSLAPADRTRSRLTYGQYF. For the CDR3, the DNA is TGCGCCAGCAGCTTGGCCCCCGCCGACAGGACCCGGTCCCGACTTACGTATGGGCAGTACTTC.

The V call is TRBV4-1, the J call TRBJ2-1, with 9 bases that match TRBD2. Trimming removed 1 base from V and 13 bases from J; junction bases left unmatched: 8. The CDR3 totals 14 residues. CDR1 is MGHRA, CDR2 YSYEKL, per germline. For the CDR3, the DNA is TGCGCCAGCAGCCAAGTATCGGGTAGCGGGGGACAGTTCTTC. Its protein is CASSQVSGSGGQFF.

The rearrangement links TRBV28 to TRBJ1-2, with 9 bases lining up with TRBD1. This CDR3 is 12 amino acids long. The V segment lost 6 bases and the J segment 8 bases; nucleotides outside the gene matches: 4. Germline values: CDR1 MDHEN, CDR2 SYDVKM. For the CDR3, the DNA is TGTGCCAGCAGACAGGGGGCTTGGGGCTACACCTTC. It codes for CASRQGAWGYTF.

CDR3 sequence: CASSLALREGGSYYEQYF. CDR3 nucleotides: TGTGCCAGCAGCTTAGCGCTAAGGGAGGGGGGGTCCTACTACGAGCAGTACTTC. This rearrangement joins TRBV7-6 to TRBJ2-7; D perhaps matches TRBD2 (7 bases). V shed 0 bases and J shed 3 bases, with 21 bases lying between them. This CDR3 spans 18 amino acids. The V gene's germline CDR1 is SGHVS and CDR2 FNYEAQ.

The V and J genes are TRBV9 and TRBJ2-3; TRBD2 matches at 8 bases. V dropped 0 bases and J dropped 0; count of bases not matched to a gene: 9. The CDR3 runs to 18 residues. Germline-derived CDR1 and CDR2 are SGDLS and YYNGEE. The CDR3 loop is CASSVGASGSSSTDTQYF. CDR3 in DNA: TGTGCCAGCAGCGTAGGGGCTAGCGGGTCCTCTAGCACAGATACGCAGTATTTT.

The V call is TRBV5-8, the J call TRBJ1-4, with a possible D match to TRBD1 (6 bases). The CDR3 extends over 13 amino acids. Germline V gene lookup returns CDR1 SGHTS and CDR2 YDEGEE. V was pared by 2 bases and J by 8 bases, with 10 bases between. The CDR3 here is CASSFWQGEKLFF. In DNA form, the CDR3 reads TGTGCCAGCAGCTTCTGGCAGGGGGAAAAACTGTTTTTT.

The V and J genes are TRBV6-5 and TRBJ1-3; the match to TRBD1 covers 9 bases. V lost 6 bases, J lost 3 bases, and 6 bases stayed unmatched. The CDR3 sequence is 15 residues long. Germline CDR1 MNHEY, CDR2 SVGAGI. The CDR3: CASSYGTGSGNTIYF. CDR3 DNA sequence: TGTGCCAGCAGCTACGGGACAGGGAGTGGAAACACCATATATTTT.

CDR3 sequence reads: CASSQHQGRNTIYF. In DNA form, the CDR3 reads TGTGCCAGCAGCCAACACCAGGGGAGAAACACCATATATTTT. V gene TRBV16 combines with J gene TRBJ1-3, with D possibly TRBD1 on 6 matching bases. Looked up from germline, CDR1 is KGHSY and CDR2 is FQNENV. V was cut by 2 bases and J by 5 bases, with 10 bases left in between. This CDR3 contains 14 residues.